Included here is one T cell receptor (beta chain) sequence, with context. The antigen is unknown. Described time point: pretreatment peripheral blood. Germline lookup yields CDR1 SGHTA and CDR2 FQGTGA. Trimming removed 5 bases from V and 5 bases from J, with 18 bases in between. The length of the CDR3 is 16 residues. This sample was taken from a study of PD-L1 blockade in urothelial cancer. The overall study: Individuals in the cohort had been given 0 to 3 earlier chemotherapy regimens. Regarding the study as a whole: Prediction of better survival came from below-median pretreatment blood TCR clonality.

Generated by immunoSEQ multiplex PCR, the TCRdb table keeps only in-frame clones and is missing some. The sample contains 33,000 or so clones, 75% to 85% of which appear only once. Sequencing used PBMCs, obtained around atezolizumab (anti-PD-L1) treatment. The clonotype originates from a man aged 55 to 70 with urothelial cancer. The genes are TRBV7-3 and TRBJ2-2; D might be TRBD1 (6 bases). In nucleotides, the CDR3 is TGTGCCAGCAGCCCCCATTCCCCAGGGGTTACCGGGGAGCTGTTTTTT. The encoded protein is CASSPHSPGVTGELFF.